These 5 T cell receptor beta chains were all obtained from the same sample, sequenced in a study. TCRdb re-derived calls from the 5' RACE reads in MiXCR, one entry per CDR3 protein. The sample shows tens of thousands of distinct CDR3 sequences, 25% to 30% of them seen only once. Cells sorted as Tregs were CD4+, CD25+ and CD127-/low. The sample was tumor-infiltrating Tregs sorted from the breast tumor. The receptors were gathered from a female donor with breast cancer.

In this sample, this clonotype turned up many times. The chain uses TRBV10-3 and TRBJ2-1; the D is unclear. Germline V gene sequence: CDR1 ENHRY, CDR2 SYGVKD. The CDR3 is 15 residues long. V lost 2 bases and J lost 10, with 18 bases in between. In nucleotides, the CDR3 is TGTGCCATCAGTGAGGATCCCTCTCGGCCTAGGGAGCAGTTCTTC. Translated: CAISEDPSRPREQFF.

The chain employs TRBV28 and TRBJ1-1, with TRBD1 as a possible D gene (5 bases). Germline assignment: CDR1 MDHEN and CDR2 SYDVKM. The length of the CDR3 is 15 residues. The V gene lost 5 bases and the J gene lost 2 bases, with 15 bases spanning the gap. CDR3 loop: CASSPTSGGNTEAFF. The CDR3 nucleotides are TGTGCCAGCAGTCCTACCTCCGGGGGAAACACTGAAGCTTTCTTT.

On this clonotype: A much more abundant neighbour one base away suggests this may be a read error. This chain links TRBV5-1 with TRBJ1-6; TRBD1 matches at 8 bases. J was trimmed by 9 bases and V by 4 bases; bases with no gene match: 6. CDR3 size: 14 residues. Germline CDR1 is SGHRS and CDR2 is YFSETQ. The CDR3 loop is CASSPRQGISPLHF. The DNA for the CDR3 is TGCGCCAGCAGCCCGAGACAGGGGATTTCACCCCTCCACTTT.

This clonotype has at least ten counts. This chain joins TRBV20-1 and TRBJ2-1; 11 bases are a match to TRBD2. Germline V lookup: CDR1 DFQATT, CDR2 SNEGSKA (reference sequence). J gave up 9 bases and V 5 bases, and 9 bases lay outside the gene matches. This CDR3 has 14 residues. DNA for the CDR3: TGCAGTGCTCCGACTAGCGGGAAGTTCGGTGAGCAGTTCTTC. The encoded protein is CSAPTSGKFGEQFF.

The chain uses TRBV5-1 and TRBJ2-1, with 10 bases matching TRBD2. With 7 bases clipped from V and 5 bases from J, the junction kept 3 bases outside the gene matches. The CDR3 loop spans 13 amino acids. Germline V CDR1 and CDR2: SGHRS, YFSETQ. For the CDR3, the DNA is TGCGCCAGCGGCGGGACTAGCGACAATGAGCAGTTCTTC. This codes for CASGGTSDNEQFF.